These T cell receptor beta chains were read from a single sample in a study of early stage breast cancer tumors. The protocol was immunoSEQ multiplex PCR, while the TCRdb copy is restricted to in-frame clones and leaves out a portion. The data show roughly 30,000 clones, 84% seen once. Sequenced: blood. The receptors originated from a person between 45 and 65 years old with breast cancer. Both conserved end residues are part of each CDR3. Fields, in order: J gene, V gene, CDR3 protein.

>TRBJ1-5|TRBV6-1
CASSEGADNQPQHF
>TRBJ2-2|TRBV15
CATSNLGLAGGGGELFF
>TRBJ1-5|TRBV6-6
CASSGGGIGNQPQHF
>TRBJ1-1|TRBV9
CASSVEWEGDTEAFF
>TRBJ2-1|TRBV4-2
CASSQARTSGSDEQFF
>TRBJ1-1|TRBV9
CASSVGRDNRMNTEAFF
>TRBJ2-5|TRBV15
CATSRDSGTRGKGETQYF
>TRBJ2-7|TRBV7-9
CASSTQGRGLAGYEQYF
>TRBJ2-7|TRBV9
CASSVGAGAGDYEQYF
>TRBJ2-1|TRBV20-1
CSARNSYEQFF
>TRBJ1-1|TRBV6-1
CASGSVMNTEAFF
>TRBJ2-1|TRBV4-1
CASSQTGYNEQFF
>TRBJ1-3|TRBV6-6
CASSITTGSGNTIYF
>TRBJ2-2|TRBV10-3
CAISEPANTGELFF
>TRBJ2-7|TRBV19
CASSIGGLSYEQYF
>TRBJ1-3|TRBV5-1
CASSLAGTSLGNTIYF
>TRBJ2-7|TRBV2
CASSEGVKQYF
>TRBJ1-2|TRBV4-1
CASSQIGQRSFYGYTF
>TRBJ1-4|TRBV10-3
CAISGGNEKLFF
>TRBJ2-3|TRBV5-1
CASSLGTGVSGTDTQYF
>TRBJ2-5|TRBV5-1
CASSSRPRQGLTEETQYF
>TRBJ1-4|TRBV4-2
CASSQDGGGGEKLFF
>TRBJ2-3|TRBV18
CASSPPDREDTQYF
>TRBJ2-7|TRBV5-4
CASSPGQGPSYEQYF
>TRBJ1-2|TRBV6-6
CASSSNSGGPSGYTF
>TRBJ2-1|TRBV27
CASGTRDRGYNEQFF
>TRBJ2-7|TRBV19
CASSGPGQAYEQYF
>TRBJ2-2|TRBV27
CASSKGVNTGELFF
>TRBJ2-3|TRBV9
CASSVEGADTDTQYF
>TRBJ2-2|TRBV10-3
CAISDRTGWAGELFF
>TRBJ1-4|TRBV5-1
CASSLKWGNEKLFF
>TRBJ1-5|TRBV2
CASSEREERPQHF
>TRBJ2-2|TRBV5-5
CASRDGQNTGELFF
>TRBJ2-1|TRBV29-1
CSVVLTGVGYNEQFF
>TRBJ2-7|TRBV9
CASSLGPTPSYEQYF
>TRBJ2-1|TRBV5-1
CASSRDRAGGNEQFF
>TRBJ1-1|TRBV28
CASSSWTGEAAFF
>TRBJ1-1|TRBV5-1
CASSRDRNTEAFF
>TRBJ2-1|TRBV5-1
CASRAGTQGYNEQFF
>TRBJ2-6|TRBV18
CASSPGAGANVLTF
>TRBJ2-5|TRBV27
CASSLVSGRGETQYF
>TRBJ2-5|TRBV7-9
CASRPTPGAQETQYF
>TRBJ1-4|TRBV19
CASSLQGASTNEKLFF
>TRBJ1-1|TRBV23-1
CAKGRGSEAFF
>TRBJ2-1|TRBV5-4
CASSFSGSSSYNEQFF
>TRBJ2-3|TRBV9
CASSVRQGAGTDTQYF
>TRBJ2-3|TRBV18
CASSPGTSGGADTQYF
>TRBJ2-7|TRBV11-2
CASSRGGSLAYEQYF
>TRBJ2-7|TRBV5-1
CASSLLGTDSYEQYF
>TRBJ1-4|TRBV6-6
CASSTDRTTNEKLFF
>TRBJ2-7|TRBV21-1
CASSRTGHEQYF
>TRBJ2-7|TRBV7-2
CASSLVGGAYEQYF
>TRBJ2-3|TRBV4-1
CASSRGTSGRGDTQYF
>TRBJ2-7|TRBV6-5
CASSYPGEYEQYF
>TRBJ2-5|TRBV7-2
CASSLSRWETQYF
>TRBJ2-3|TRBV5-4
CASSGVRRGGTDTQYF
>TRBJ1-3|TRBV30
CAPKGAGVRQGTSGNTIYF
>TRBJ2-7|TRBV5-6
CASSGQGLSYEQYF